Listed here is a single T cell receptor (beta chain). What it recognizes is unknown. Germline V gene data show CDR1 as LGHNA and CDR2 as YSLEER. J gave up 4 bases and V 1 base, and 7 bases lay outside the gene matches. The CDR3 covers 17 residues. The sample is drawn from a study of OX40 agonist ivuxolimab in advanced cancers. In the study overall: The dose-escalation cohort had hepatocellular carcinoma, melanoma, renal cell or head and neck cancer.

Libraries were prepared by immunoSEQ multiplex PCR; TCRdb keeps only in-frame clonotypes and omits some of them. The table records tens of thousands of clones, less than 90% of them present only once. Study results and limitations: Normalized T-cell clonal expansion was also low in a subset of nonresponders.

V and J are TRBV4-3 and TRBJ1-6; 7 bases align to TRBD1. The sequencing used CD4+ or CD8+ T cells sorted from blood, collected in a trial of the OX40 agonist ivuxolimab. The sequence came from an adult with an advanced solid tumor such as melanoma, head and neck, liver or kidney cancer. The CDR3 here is CASSQVGGGLYNSPLHF. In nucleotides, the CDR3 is TGCGCCAGCAGCCAAGTAGGGGGCGGTTTATATAATTCACCCCTCCACTTT.